This is a list of T cell receptor beta chains from one sample in a study of T cells after yellow fever vaccination. TCRdb reanalysed the 5' RACE reads using MiXCR and keeps one entry per CDR3 protein. Among about 150,000 distinct CDR3 sequences listed, 6.6% were seen once. Sequences were derived from CD4+ T cells sorted from PBMCs, sampled 10 days after the yellow fever booster vaccination. These receptors were collected from a man between 25 and 39 years old who received the YFV17D yellow fever vaccine. CDR3s include the opening cysteine and the closing phenylalanine or tryptophan. Fields, in order: D gene, V gene, clone size, J gene, CDR3 protein, CDR3 DNA. D genes are given only for firm matches. The listing skips clone size in some rows; elsewhere it reads once, few, many or a size class.

.	TRBV12-3/TRBV12-4	many	TRBJ2-4	CASSLNPGGALAKNIQYF	TGTGCCAGCAGTTTGAACCCCGGGGGAGCGCTAGCCAAAAACATTCAGTACTTC
.	TRBV14	many	TRBJ1-1	CASSPRLAGRTEAFF	TGTGCCAGCAGCCCCAGGCTCGCGGGTCGGACTGAAGCTTTCTTT
.	TRBV12-3/TRBV12-4	many	TRBJ1-2	CASSQSGRTVGGTF	TGTGCCAGCAGCCAGTCTGGCAGGACTGTCGGGGGCACCTTC
TRBD2	TRBV20-1	many	TRBJ2-3	CSASWAGGADTQYF	TGCAGTGCTAGCTGGGCGGGAGGAGCAGATACGCAGTATTTT
.	TRBV29-1	few	TRBJ2-7	CSVESRYSYEQYF	TGCAGCGTTGAGAGTAGGTACTCCTACGAGCAGTACTTC
.	TRBV27	many	TRBJ2-7	CAGEYTYEQYF	TGTGCCGGCGAATATACGTACGAGCAGTACTTC
TRBD2	TRBV7-2	many	TRBJ2-7	CASSLARAGEGYEQYF	TGTGCCAGCAGCTTAGCGAGAGCGGGAGAGGGATACGAGCAGTACTTC
.	TRBV5-6	few	TRBJ1-2	CASSLYPLGGLEYGYTF	TGTGCCAGCAGCTTGTACCCCCTAGGGGGGCTGGAATATGGCTACACCTTC
TRBD2	TRBV28	.	TRBJ2-3	CASSPWGGQGDTQYF	TGTGCCAGCAGCCCCTGGGGAGGGCAAGGAGATACGCAGTATTTT
TRBD2	TRBV4-3	many	TRBJ2-2	CASSHLTSGSSGELFF	TGCGCCAGCAGCCACCTGACTAGCGGGAGCTCCGGGGAGCTGTTTTTT
TRBD2	TRBV5-1	many	TRBJ2-1	CASSLGAQLAGETQFF	TGCGCCAGCAGCTTGGGGGCTCAGTTAGCGGGAGAGACCCAGTTCTTC
.	TRBV4-3	many	TRBJ2-1	CASSQVLTAYNEQFF	TGCGCCAGCAGCCAAGTTCTGACAGCTTACAATGAGCAGTTCTTC
.	TRBV27	many	TRBJ1-4	CASSFTRAGEKLFF	TGTGCCAGCAGTTTTACACGGGCGGGGGAAAAACTGTTTTTT
.	TRBV20-1	many	TRBJ2-7	CSAYDSYEQYF	TGCAGTGCTTATGACAGCTACGAGCAGTACTTC
TRBD2	TRBV7-2	many	TRBJ2-3	CASSTGLTSTDTQYF	TGTGCCAGCAGCACGGGACTAACTAGCACAGATACGCAGTATTTT
.	TRBV20-1	many	TRBJ2-7	CSAPRQGGREQYF	TGCAGTGCCCCACGACAGGGAGGGAGGGAGCAGTACTTC
.	TRBV10-3	many	TRBJ2-3	CAIRTAGGQYF	TGTGCCATCAGAACCGCCGGGGGGCAGTATTTT
TRBD1	TRBV6-1	many	TRBJ2-7	CASSPPGTGDGEQYF	TGTGCCAGCAGTCCCCCCGGGACAGGGGATGGCGAGCAGTACTTC
TRBD1	TRBV10-3	many	TRBJ2-1	CASRDSNEQFF	TGTGCCAGCAGGGACAGCAATGAGCAGTTCTTC
.	TRBV20-1	few	TRBJ2-7	CSAPQDLIESSYEQYF	TGCAGTGCACCACAGGACCTAATCGAAAGCTCCTACGAGCAGTACTTC
.	TRBV5-5	many	TRBJ2-7	CASSMLLNSPYEQYF	TGTGCCAGCAGTATGCTGTTGAACTCCCCTTACGAGCAGTACTTC
TRBD2	TRBV5-4	few	TRBJ2-5	CASSLQTSGQETQYF	TGTGCCAGCAGCCTGCAGACTAGCGGACAAGAGACCCAGTACTTC
.	TRBV6-1	many	TRBJ1-3	CASYRFPGNTIYF	TGTGCCAGCTACCGGTTCCCTGGAAACACCATATATTTT
.	TRBV6-5	many	TRBJ2-2	CASSYTRNTGELFF	TGTGCCAGCAGCTACACGCGGAACACCGGGGAGCTGTTTTTT
TRBD2	TRBV12-3/TRBV12-4	few	TRBJ2-1	CASSTGTSGVDEQFF	TGTGCCAGCAGCACCGGGACTAGCGGGGTAGATGAGCAGTTCTTC
.	TRBV5-1	many	TRBJ2-1	CASSLRPDGFGNEQFF	TGCGCCAGCAGCCTGCGTCCCGACGGGTTTGGGAATGAGCAGTTCTTC
TRBD2	TRBV20-1	many	TRBJ2-1	CSVFRRENNEQFF	TGCAGTGTTTTTCGGCGGGAGAACAATGAGCAGTTCTTC
.	TRBV12-3/TRBV12-4	many	TRBJ2-7	CASASAYEQYF	TGTGCCAGCGCCTCCGCGTACGAGCAGTACTTC
.	TRBV12-3/TRBV12-4	many	TRBJ2-7	CASSGTPYVQYF	TGTGCCAGCAGTGGGACCCCCTACGTGCAGTACTTC
.	TRBV5-1	many	TRBJ2-5	CASSLVSGQETQYF	TGCGCCAGCAGCTTGGTGAGCGGCCAAGAGACCCAGTACTTC
TRBD2	TRBV28	.	TRBJ2-1	CASGGTSVTGSYNEQFF	TGTGCCAGCGGGGGGACTAGCGTGACGGGCTCCTACAATGAGCAGTTCTTC
.	TRBV5-1	few	TRBJ2-1	CASSLVAGIAGKGVRSEQFF	TGCGCCAGCAGCTTGGTTGCGGGGATCGCGGGGAAAGGGGTCAGGAGTGAGCAGTTCTTC
.	TRBV11-1	few	TRBJ2-6	CASSPQRGQSSPGANVLTF	TGTGCCAGCAGTCCTCAGCGCGGACAGAGTTCCCCTGGGGCCAACGTCCTGACTTTC
.	TRBV5-6	few	TRBJ1-1	CASSRQIMNTEAFF	TGTGCCAGCAGCCGACAGATCATGAACACTGAAGCTTTCTTT
.	TRBV28	many	TRBJ1-5	CASSVLAGGNQPQHF	TGTGCCAGCAGCGTACTGGCTGGGGGCAATCAGCCCCAGCATTTT
.	TRBV5-6	many	TRBJ2-3	CASSAPGIGTDTQYF	TGTGCCAGCAGCGCGCCAGGGATTGGAACAGATACGCAGTATTTT
.	TRBV7-2	many	TRBJ2-3	CASRMTDTQYF	TGTGCCAGCAGAATGACAGATACGCAGTATTTT
.	TRBV24-1	many	TRBJ2-2	CATSDPNLDGTGELFF	TGTGCCACCAGTGACCCAAACCTGGACGGAACCGGGGAGCTGTTTTTT
TRBD2	TRBV12-3/TRBV12-4	few	TRBJ2-7	CASSLTSGGPHEQYF	TGTGCCAGCAGTCTAACTAGCGGAGGGCCCCACGAGCAGTACTTC
.	TRBV6-6	many	TRBJ2-5	CASSSGETQYF	TGTGCCAGCAGTTCGGGGGAGACCCAGTACTTC
TRBD2	TRBV12-3/TRBV12-4	many	TRBJ2-5	CASGGEGAETQYF	TGTGCCAGCGGGGGGGAGGGCGCAGAGACCCAGTACTTC
.	TRBV7-3	.	TRBJ2-3	CASSLPAGSGPSTDTQYF	TGTGCCAGCAGCTTACCTGCGGGTTCCGGCCCCAGCACAGATACGCAGTATTTT
.	TRBV4-2	.	TRBJ2-3	CASGPGLPGQRDTQYF	TGTGCCAGCGGCCCTGGCCTCCCGGGCCAGCGGGATACGCAGTATTTT
.	TRBV5-1	many	TRBJ2-7	CASSLEYRKQQYF	TGCGCCAGCAGCTTGGAGTACAGGAAACAGCAGTACTTC
.	TRBV20-1	many	TRBJ2-1	CSATQSGRRYNEQFF	TGCAGTGCGACGCAGAGTGGCAGGAGGTACAATGAGCAGTTCTTC
.	TRBV5-1	many	TRBJ2-2	CASSPVGGTGELFF	TGCGCCAGCAGTCCCGTGGGGGGAACCGGGGAGCTGTTTTTT
TRBD1	TRBV19	many	TRBJ2-3	CASRTETGVNTDTQYF	TGTGCCAGTAGAACTGAGACAGGGGTGAACACAGATACGCAGTATTTT
.	TRBV12-3/TRBV12-4	.	TRBJ2-1	CASSLRPRRYEQFF	TGTGCCAGCAGTTTGAGACCCAGGCGCTATGAGCAGTTCTTC
.	TRBV5-6	.	TRBJ2-5	CAMSPGLGALQYF	TGTGCCATGAGCCCCGGGCTCGGGGCTTTACAGTACTTC
.	TRBV7-2	many	TRBJ1-4	CASSFSGRVNEKLFF	TGTGCCAGCAGCTTCTCCGGTCGCGTTAATGAAAAACTGTTTTTT
.	TRBV2	many	TRBJ2-7	CASRFYEQYF	TGTGCCAGTCGATTTTACGAGCAGTACTTC
.	TRBV19	many	TRBJ2-5	CASSNFVIQETQYF	TGTGCCAGTAGCAATTTCGTTATCCAAGAGACCCAGTACTTC
.	TRBV24-1	many	TRBJ2-5	CATSDEGETQYF	TGTGCCACCAGTGATGAGGGAGAGACCCAGTACTTC
TRBD1	TRBV6-1	many	TRBJ2-7	CASNPPGTGSYEQYF	TGTGCCAGCAATCCGCCCGGGACAGGGTCCTACGAGCAGTACTTC
TRBD1	TRBV7-2	many	TRBJ2-1	CASSPRQGAANEQFF	TGTGCCAGCAGCCCAAGACAGGGGGCGGCTAATGAGCAGTTCTTC